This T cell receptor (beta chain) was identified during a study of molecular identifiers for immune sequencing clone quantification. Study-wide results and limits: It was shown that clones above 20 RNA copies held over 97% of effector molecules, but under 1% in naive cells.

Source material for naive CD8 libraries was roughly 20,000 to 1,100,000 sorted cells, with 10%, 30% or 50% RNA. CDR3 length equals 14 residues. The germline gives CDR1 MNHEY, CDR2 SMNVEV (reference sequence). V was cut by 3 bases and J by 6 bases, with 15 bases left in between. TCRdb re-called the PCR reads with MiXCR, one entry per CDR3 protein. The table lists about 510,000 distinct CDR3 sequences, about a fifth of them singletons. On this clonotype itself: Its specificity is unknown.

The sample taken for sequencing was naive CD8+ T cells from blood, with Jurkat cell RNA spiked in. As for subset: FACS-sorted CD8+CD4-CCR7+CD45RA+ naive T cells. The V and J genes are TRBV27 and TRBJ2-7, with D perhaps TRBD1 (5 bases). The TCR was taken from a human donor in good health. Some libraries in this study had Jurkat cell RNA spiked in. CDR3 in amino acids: CASSFGATSPEQYF. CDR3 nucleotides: TGTGCCAGCAGTTTTGGGGCTACCTCCCCCGAGCAGTACTTC.